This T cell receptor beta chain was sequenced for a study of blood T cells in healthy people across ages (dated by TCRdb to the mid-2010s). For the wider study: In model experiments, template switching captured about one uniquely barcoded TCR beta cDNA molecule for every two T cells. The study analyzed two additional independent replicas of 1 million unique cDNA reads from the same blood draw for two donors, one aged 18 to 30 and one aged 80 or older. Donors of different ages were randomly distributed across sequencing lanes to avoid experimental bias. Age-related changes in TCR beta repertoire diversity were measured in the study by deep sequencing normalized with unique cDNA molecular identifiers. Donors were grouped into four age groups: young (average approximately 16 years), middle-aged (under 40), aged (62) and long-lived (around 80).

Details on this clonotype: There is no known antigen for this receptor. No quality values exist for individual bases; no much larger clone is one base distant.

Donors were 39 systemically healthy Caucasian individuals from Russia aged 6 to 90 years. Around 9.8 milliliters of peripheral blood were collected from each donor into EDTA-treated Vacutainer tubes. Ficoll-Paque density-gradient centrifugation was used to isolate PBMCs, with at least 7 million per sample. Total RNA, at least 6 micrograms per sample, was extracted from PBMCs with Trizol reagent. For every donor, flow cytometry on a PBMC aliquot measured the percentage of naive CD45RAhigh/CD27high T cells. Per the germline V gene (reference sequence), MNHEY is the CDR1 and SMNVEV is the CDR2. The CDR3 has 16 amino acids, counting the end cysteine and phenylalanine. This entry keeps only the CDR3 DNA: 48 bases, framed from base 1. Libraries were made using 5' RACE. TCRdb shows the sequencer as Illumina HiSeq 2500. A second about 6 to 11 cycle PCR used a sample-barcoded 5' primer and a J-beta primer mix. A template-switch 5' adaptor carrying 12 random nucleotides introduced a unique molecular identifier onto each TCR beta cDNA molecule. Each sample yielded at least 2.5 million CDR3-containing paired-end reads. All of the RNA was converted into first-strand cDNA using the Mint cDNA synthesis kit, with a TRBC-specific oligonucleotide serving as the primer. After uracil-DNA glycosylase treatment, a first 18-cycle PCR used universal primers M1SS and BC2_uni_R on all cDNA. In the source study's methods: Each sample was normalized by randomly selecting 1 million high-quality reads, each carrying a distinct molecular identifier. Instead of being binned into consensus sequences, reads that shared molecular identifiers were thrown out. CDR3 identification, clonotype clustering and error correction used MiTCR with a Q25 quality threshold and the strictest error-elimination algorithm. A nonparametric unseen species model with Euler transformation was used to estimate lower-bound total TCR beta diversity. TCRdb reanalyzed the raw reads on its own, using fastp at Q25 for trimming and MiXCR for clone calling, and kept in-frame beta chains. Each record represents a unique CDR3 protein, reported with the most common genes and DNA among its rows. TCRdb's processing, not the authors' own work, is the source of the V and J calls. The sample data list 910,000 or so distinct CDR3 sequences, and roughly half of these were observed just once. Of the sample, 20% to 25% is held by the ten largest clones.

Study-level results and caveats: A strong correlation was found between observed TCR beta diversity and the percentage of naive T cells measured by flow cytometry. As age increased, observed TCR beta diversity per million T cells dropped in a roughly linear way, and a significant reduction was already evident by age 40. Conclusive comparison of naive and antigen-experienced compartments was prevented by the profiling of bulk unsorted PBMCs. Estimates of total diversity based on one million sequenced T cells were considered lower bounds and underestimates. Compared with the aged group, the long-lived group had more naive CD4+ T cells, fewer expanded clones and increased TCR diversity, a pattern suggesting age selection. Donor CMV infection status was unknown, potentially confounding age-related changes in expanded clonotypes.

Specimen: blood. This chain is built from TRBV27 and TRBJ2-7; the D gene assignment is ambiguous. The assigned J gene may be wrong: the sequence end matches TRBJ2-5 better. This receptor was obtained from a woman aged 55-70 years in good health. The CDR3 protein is CASANTGIGVLETQYF. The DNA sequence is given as TGTGCCAGCGCTAATACTGGCATCGGCGTCTTGGAGACCCAGTACTTC.